The T cell receptor (beta chain) under discussion was sequenced for a study of T cells after yellow fever vaccination. Study outcomes and limitations: Some clonotypes, a small share, were shared between CD4 and CD8 compartments.

The 5'RACE template-switching step produced TCR cDNA and added a universal primer site and UMIs. In TCRdb, the 5' RACE reads were re-called with MiXCR into one record per CDR3 protein. The sample has roughly 32,000 distinct CDR3 sequences, about 4.6% seen once; the top ten hold under 55%. The CDR3 covers 14 residues. Trimming removed 0 bases from V and 7 bases from J, with 9 bases in between. Germline V gene data show CDR1 as MNHEY and CDR2 as SVGAGI. This clonotype was counted ten times or more. Its target is unknown. This specimen consisted of CD8+ T cells sorted from PBMCs, obtained 5 days after the yellow fever booster vaccination. The TCR was taken from a man in his thirties or forties who received the YFV17D yellow fever vaccine. This chain links TRBV6-5 with TRBJ2-2, with D perhaps TRBD2 (6 bases). In DNA, the CDR3 is TGTGCCAGCAGTTACTCCCTCGGGGGCGGGGAGCTGTTTTTT. This codes for CASSYSLGGGELFF.